This T cell receptor (beta chain) was documented in a study of OX40 agonist ivuxolimab in advanced cancers. Across the study: Dose-escalation patients were diagnosed with hepatocellular carcinoma, melanoma, renal cell cancer or head and neck cancer.

A remark on this clone: Its target is unknown.

Study results and caveats: With doses of 0.1 to 3.0 mg/kg, CD4+ and CD8+ blood T cells had undergone clonal expansion by week 6.

Repertoires were generated with immunoSEQ multiplex PCR, while TCRdb's copy carries only in-frame clones and drops some. The sample has approximately 17,000 clones; over 75% are singletons. The CDR3 has 13 amino acids. The ends lost 5 bases at V and 2 bases at J; junction bases unmatched: 2. Germline loops: CDR1 SGHDN, CDR2 FVKESK. The specimen comprised CD4+ or CD8+ T cells sorted from blood, sampled in a trial of the OX40 agonist ivuxolimab. The sequence was collected from an adult with an advanced solid tumor such as melanoma, head and neck, liver or kidney cancer. V is TRBV14 and J is TRBJ2-7; 8 bases fit TRBD1. The CDR3 sequence is CASSRTGTYEQYF. Here the CDR3 DNA reads TGTGCCAGCAGCAGGACAGGGACCTACGAGCAGTACTTC.